These 19 T cell receptor beta chains share one sample of origin, sequenced in a study of blood T cell repertoires in COVID-19. Sequencing was performed with immunoSEQ multiplex PCR; in TCRdb, only in-frame clones are kept and a portion is missing. The sample shows about 200,000 clones, under 90% of them seen only once. Input material: peripheral blood. Every receptor here comes from a woman of 80 years or more with COVID-19, enrolled during active disease.

The V call is TRBV5-1, the J call TRBJ2-1; 8 bases line up with TRBD1. The CDR3 totals 14 residues. CDR1 and CDR2 (germline): SGHRS, YFSETQ. After removal of 4 bases from V and 10 bases from J, the junction contained 10 bases not matched to a gene. CDR3 sequence (DNA): TGCGCCAGCAGCCCCCGGACAGGGTCAAGCGAGCAGTTCTTC. This translates into CASSPRTGSSEQFF. Based on the CDR3 plus reference TRBV5-1 and TRBJ2-1, the full variable domain is KAGVTQTPRYLIKTRGQQVTLSCSPISGHRSVSWYQQTPGQGLQFLFEYFSETQRNKGNFPGRFSGRQFSNSRSEMNVSTLELGDSALYLCASSPRTGSSEQFFGPGTRLTVL.

The chain joins TRBV5-1 to TRBJ1-1; D not certain. Germline values: CDR1 SGHRS, CDR2 YFSETQ. The CDR3 is made up of 15 amino acids. The V gene lost 5 bases and the J gene lost 2 bases, with 16 bases spanning the gap. The CDR3 region is CASSSITIQNTEAFF. As DNA, the CDR3 is TGCGCCAGCAGTTCAATAACCATACAAAACACTGAAGCTTTCTTT.

A single count supports this clone. The gene calls are TRBV7-9 and TRBJ1-4; possible D gene TRBD1, 6 bases. The CDR3 is 14 residues long. V was cut by 1 base and J by 8 bases, with 11 bases left in between. Germline V gene lookup returns CDR1 SEHNR and CDR2 FQNEAQ (reference sequence). The CDR3 sequence is CASSLVTGGEKLFF. The CDR3 DNA reads TGTGCCAGCAGCTTAGTGACAGGAGGCGAAAAACTGTTTTTT.

Points on this clone: One end of the junction fails to match germline, which may point to a read error. This rearrangement joins TRBV6-5 to TRBJ1-4; D ambiguous. CDR3 length: 15 amino acids. Per germline, CDR1 MNHEY and CDR2 SVGAGI. Written as DNA, the CDR3 is TGTGCCAGTAGTTCTACGTTGGGGAGAAATGAAAAACTGTTTTTT. Its protein is CASSSTLGRNEKLFF.

The genes are TRBV10-1 and TRBJ2-7; D unclear. Per the germline V gene, CDR1 is WNHNN and CDR2 is SYGVQD (reference sequence). The V and J ends lost 6 bases and 6 bases respectively, with 9 bases between them. The CDR3 totals 11 residues. This CDR3 is CASRTGGEQYF. The CDR3 DNA sequence: TGCGCCAGCAGGACTGGCGGCGAGCAGTACTTC.

The rearrangement links TRBV5-1 to TRBJ2-7, with 7 bases fitting TRBD1. V was clipped by 2 bases and J by 3 bases; unmatched bases: 8. From germline, CDR1 is SGHRS and CDR2 YFSETQ. The CDR3 covers 15 residues. The CDR3: CASSFSGQINYEQYF. For the CDR3, the DNA is TGCGCCAGCAGCTTTTCGGGACAGATCAACTACGAGCAGTACTTC.

The rearrangement uses TRBV5-4 and TRBJ1-2, with 11 bases lining up with TRBD1. The trim removed 5 bases at V and 3 bases at J, leaving 9 bases unmatched. Germline CDR1 reads SGHNT; CDR2 reads YYREEE (reference sequence). This CDR3 spans 16 amino acids. CDR3 sequence: CASSRTGGLGDYGYTF. CDR3 DNA: TGTGCCAGCAGTAGGACAGGGGGCCTAGGAGACTATGGCTACACCTTC.

The chain employs TRBV10-2 and TRBJ1-5; D remains unclear. Per the germline V gene, CDR1 is WSHSY and CDR2 is SAAADI. V was clipped by 5 bases and J by 0 bases, with 8 bases between them. The CDR3 spans 14 residues. The chain's CDR3 is CASSPTDSNQPQHF. The CDR3 nucleotides read TGCGCCAGCAGTCCAACTGATAGCAATCAGCCCCAGCATTTT.

The chain combines TRBV28 with TRBJ2-2, with 9 bases fitting TRBD2. Germline CDR1 MDHEN, CDR2 SYDVKM. V lost 1 base to trimming and J lost 1 base; unmatched junction nucleotides: 1. The CDR3 totals 16 residues. DNA for the CDR3: TGTGCCAGCAGTTTATCAGCGGGAGGGAACACCGGGGAGCTGTTTTTT. This gives the protein CASSLSAGGNTGELFF.

About this clone: Other nucleotide sequences in the sample specify the same CDR3. The chain uses TRBV5-4 and TRBJ1-2, with D maybe TRBD1 (6 bases). This CDR3 spans 14 amino acids. V lost 3 bases and J lost 5, with 14 bases in between. CDR1 is SGHNT and CDR2 is YYREEE in the germline V gene (reference sequence). The CDR3 DNA is TGTGCCAGCAGCTCCCCACAGGGTGGGTATGGCTACACCTTC. As protein: CASSSPQGGYGYTF.

This clone was recorded once. The chain joins TRBV15 to TRBJ1-2, with D uncertain. Trimming stripped 0 bases from V and 7 bases from J, with 15 bases between. The CDR3 spans 15 residues. The germline V gene encodes CDR1 LNHNV and CDR2 YYDKDF (reference sequence). CDR3: CATSRDLNRRGGYTF. DNA for the CDR3: TGTGCCACCAGCAGAGATCTTAACAGACGGGGTGGCTACACCTTC.

The chain employs TRBV6-5 and TRBJ1-2, with 7 bases matching TRBD1. Trimming at V came to 6 bases and at J to 2 bases, leaving 9 bases not matched to a gene. CDR3 length: 15 residues. Germline CDR1 is MNHEY and CDR2 is SVGAGI. The CDR3 sequence is CASRAGTAPNYGYTF. In nucleotides, the CDR3 is TGTGCCAGCAGAGCCGGGACAGCTCCAAACTATGGCTACACCTTC.

This rearrangement joins TRBV6-6 to TRBJ2-5; D uncertain. Germline V CDR1 and CDR2: MNHNY, SVGAGI (reference sequence). The CDR3 is made up of 13 amino acids. Trimming shortened V by 0 bases and J by 5 bases, and 7 bases separated the two germline ends. The CDR3 DNA sequence: TGTGCCAGCAGTTACTCGAGGTTCGAGACCCAGTACTTC. Encoded protein: CASSYSRFETQYF.

The V call is TRBV29-1, the J call TRBJ1-1, with TRBD1 as a possible D gene (5 bases). Germline V gene data show CDR1 as SQVTM and CDR2 as ANQGSEA. The CDR3 contains 12 residues. V lost 3 bases and J lost 1, with 6 bases in between. The chain's CDR3 is CSVDDRNTEAFF. CDR3 DNA: TGCAGCGTTGATGACAGGAACACTGAAGCTTTCTTT.

This chain joins TRBV5-1 and TRBJ2-7; D is uncertain. Trimming pared 2 bases from V and 5 bases from J, leaving 5 bases between. Per the germline V gene, CDR1 is SGHRS and CDR2 is YFSETQ. This CDR3 contains 11 residues. This chain's CDR3 is CASSFEDEQYF. The DNA of the CDR3 is TGCGCCAGCAGCTTCGAGGACGAGCAGTACTTC.

In DNA form, the CDR3 reads TGTGCCAGCAGCTCTAAGGGGGGAAACACCATATATTTT. As protein: CASSSKGGNTIYF. This chain uses TRBV5-4 with TRBJ1-3; tentatively, D is TRBD1 (5 bases). The CDR3 spans 13 residues. The germline V and J ends were trimmed by 3 bases and 4 bases, with 8 bases remaining between them. Germline-derived CDR1 and CDR2 are SGHNT and YYREEE (reference sequence).

With respect to this clone: An end of the junction differs from the germline gene, which may be a read error. The chain links TRBV5-1 to TRBJ2-5; tentatively, D is TRBD2 (5 bases). The germline CDR1 and CDR2 sequences are SGHRS and YFSETQ. CDR3 length equals 14 residues. Here the CDR3 DNA reads TGCGCCAGCAACCGGGGTACGACAAGAGAGGCCCAGTACTTC. It codes for CASNRGTTREAQYF.

This clone was seen more than once but under ten times. V gene TRBV7-8 combines with J gene TRBJ2-3; perhaps TRBD2 as D (5 bases). This CDR3 comprises 16 residues. CDR1 is SGHVS, CDR2 FQNEAQ, per germline. V was clipped by 2 bases and J by 0 bases, with 12 bases between them. The CDR3 region has the DNA TGTGCCAGCAGCTTATTAGGACTTTCTAGCACAGATACGCAGTATTTT. Translating it yields CASSLLGLSSTDTQYF.

This clone showed up just a few times. The sample carries other DNA sequences with the same CDR3. The chain has TRBV3-1 (or the pseudogene TRBV3-2) and TRBJ1-5; D is uncertain. The CDR3 extends over 12 amino acids. Germline V gene sequence: CDR1 LGHDT, CDR2 YNNKEL (reference sequence). Trimming stripped 4 bases from V and 5 bases from J, with 6 bases between. The CDR3 DNA follows: TGTGCCAGCAGCCTCCGGGATCAGCCCCAGCATTTT. It is translated as CASSLRDQPQHF.